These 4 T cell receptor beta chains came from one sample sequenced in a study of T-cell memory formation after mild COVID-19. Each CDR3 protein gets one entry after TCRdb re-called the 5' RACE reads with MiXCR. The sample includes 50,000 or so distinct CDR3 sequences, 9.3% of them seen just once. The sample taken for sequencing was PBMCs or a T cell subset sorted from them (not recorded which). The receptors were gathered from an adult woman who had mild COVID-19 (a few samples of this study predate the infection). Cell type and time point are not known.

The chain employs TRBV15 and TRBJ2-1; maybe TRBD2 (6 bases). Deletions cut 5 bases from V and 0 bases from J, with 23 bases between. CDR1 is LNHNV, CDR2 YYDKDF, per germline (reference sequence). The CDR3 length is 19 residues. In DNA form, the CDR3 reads TGTGCCACCAGCGGGGAGGTCTTGAGCGGACCAAGCTCCTACAATGAGCAGTTCTTC. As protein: CATSGEVLSGPSSYNEQFF.

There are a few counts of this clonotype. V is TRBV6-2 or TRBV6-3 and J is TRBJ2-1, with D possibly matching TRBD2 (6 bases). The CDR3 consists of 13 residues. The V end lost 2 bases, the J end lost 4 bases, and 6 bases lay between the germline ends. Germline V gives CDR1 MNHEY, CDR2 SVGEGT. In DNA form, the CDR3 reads TGTGCCAGCAGTTACGGGACTTACAATGAGCAGTTCTTC. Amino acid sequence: CASSYGTYNEQFF.

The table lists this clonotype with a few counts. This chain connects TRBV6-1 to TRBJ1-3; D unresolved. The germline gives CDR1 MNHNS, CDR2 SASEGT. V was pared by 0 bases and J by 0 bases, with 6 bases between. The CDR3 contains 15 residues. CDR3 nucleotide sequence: TGTGCCAGCAGTGAAGCCCCGAGCTCTGGAAACACCATATATTTT. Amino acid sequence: CASSEAPSSGNTIYF.

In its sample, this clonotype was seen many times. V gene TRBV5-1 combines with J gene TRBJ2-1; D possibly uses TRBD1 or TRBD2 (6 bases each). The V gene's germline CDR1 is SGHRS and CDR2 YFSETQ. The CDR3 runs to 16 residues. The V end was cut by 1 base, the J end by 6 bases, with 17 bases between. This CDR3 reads CASSLRGLTLSNEQFF. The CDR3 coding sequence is TGCGCCAGCAGCTTGCGGGGGCTCACCCTTTCCAATGAGCAGTTCTTC. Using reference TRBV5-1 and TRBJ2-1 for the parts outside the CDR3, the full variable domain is KAGVTQTPRYLIKTRGQQVTLSCSPISGHRSVSWYQQTPGQGLQFLFEYFSETQRNKGNFPGRFSGRQFSNSRSEMNVSTLELGDSALYLCASSLRGLTLSNEQFFGPGTRLTVL.